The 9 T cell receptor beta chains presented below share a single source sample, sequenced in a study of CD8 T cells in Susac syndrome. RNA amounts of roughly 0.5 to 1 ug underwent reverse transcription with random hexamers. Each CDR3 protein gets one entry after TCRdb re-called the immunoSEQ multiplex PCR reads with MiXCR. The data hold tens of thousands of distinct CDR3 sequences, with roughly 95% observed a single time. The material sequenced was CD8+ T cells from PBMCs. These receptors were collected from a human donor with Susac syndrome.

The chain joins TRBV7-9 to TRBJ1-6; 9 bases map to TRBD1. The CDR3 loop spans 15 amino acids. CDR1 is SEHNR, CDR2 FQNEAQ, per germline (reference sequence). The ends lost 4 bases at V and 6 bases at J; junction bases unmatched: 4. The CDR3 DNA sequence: TGTGCCAGCAGCTCCGGGACAGGGACTAATTCACCCCTCCACTTT. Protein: CASSSGTGTNSPLHF.

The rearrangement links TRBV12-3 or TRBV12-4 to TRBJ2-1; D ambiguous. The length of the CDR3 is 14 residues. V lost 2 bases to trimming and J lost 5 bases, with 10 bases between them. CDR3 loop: CASSLRSFDNEQFF. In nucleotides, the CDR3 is TGTGCCAGCAGTTTAAGGTCCTTTGACAATGAGCAGTTCTTC.

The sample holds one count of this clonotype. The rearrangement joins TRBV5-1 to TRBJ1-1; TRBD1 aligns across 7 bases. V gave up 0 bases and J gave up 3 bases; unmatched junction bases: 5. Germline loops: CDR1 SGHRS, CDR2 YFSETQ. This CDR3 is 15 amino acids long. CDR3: CASSLESGGHTEAFF. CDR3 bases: TGCGCCAGCAGCTTGGAATCAGGGGGGCACACTGAAGCTTTCTTT.

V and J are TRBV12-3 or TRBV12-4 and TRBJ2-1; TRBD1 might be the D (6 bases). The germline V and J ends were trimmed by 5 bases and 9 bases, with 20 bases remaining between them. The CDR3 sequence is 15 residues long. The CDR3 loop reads CASSLNREWNAEQFF. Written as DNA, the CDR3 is TGTGCCAGCAGTCTGAACAGGGAATGGAACGCTGAGCAGTTCTTC.

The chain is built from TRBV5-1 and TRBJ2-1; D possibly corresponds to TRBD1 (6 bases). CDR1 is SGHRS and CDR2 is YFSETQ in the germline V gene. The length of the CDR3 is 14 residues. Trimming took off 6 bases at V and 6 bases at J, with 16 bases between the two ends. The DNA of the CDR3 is TGCGCCAGCACCCTTGGTGGGGGCGGCAATGAGCAGTTCTTC. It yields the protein CASTLGGGGNEQFF.

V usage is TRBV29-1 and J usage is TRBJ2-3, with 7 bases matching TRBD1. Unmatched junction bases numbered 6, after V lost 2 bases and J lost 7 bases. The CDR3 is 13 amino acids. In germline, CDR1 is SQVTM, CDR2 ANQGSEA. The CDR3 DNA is TGCAGCGTTGAAACAGGGGAAACGAATACGCAGTATTTT. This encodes CSVETGETNTQYF.

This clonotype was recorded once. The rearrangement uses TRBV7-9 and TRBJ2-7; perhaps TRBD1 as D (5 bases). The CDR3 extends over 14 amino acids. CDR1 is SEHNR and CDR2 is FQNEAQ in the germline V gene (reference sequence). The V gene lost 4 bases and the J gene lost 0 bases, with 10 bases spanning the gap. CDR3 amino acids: CASSSDSDSYEQYF. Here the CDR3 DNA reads TGTGCCAGCAGCTCCGACAGCGACTCCTACGAGCAGTACTTC.

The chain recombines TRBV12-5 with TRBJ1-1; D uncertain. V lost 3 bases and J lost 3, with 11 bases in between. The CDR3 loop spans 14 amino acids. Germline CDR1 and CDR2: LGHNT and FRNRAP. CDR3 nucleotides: TGTGCTAGTGGTTTTCCTTCCAGAGACACTGAAGCTTTCTTT. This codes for CASGFPSRDTEAFF.

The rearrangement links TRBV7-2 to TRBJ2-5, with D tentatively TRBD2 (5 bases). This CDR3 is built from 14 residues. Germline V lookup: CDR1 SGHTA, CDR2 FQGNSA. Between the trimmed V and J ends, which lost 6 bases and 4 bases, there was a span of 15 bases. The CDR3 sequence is CASSKRPGGETQYF. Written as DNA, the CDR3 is TGTGCCAGCAGTAAAAGACCCGGAGGAGAGACCCAGTACTTC.